The 27 T cell receptor beta chains presented below share a single source sample, sequenced in a study of blood T cell repertoires in COVID-19. Method: immunoSEQ multiplex PCR; TCRdb's copy keeps in-frame clones and lacks some. Counted here are about 45,000 clones, about 80% occurring once; the ten biggest clones make up over 12%. What was sequenced was peripheral blood. These receptors all stem from a human donor in a cohort sampled during active COVID-19.

The chain recombines TRBV7-2 with TRBJ2-5; D is perhaps TRBD2 (5 bases). The CDR3 contains 14 residues. The V and J ends lost 1 base and 0 bases respectively, with 6 bases between them. CDR1 SGHTA and CDR2 FQGNSA come from the germline V gene. DNA for the CDR3: TGTGCCAGCAGCTTAGGGGAGTACCAAGAGACCCAGTACTTC. This gives the protein CASSLGEYQETQYF.

The chain uses TRBV24-1 and TRBJ2-1, with 12 bases aligning to TRBD2. After removal of 4 bases from V and 8 bases from J, the junction contained 8 bases not matched to a gene. Germline CDR1 and CDR2: KGHDR and SFDVKD. This CDR3 is built from 16 residues. The CDR3: CATSDPTSGRWYEQFF. CDR3 in DNA: TGTGCCACCAGTGACCCTACTAGCGGGAGGTGGTATGAGCAGTTCTTC.

The genes are TRBV6-5 and TRBJ1-6; D ambiguous. From germline, CDR1 is MNHEY and CDR2 SVGAGI. The CDR3 spans 12 residues. V lost 6 bases and J lost 8, with 8 bases in between. CDR3 loop: CASSFRDSPLHF. CDR3 DNA sequence: TGTGCCAGCAGCTTTCGTGATTCACCCCTCCACTTT.

This clone has a handful of counts. The chain carries TRBV5-4 and TRBJ2-1, with 9 bases identical to TRBD2. V dropped 2 bases and J dropped 6; count of bases not matched to a gene: 6. The germline CDR1 and CDR2 sequences are SGHNT and YYREEE (reference sequence). This CDR3 has 15 residues. The CDR3 DNA is TGTGCCAGCAGCTTCGTTCTAGCGGGAACCAATGAGCAGTTCTTC. Translating it yields CASSFVLAGTNEQFF.

The chain couples TRBV6-1 to TRBJ2-5; weak D call: TRBD1 (5 bases). CDR1 is MNHNS, CDR2 SASEGT, per germline. Trimming took off 3 bases at V and 5 bases at J, with 10 bases between the two ends. The length of the CDR3 is 13 residues. CDR3 sequence (DNA): TGTGCCAGCAGTGAGAACAGGCGGGAGACCCAGTACTTC. Encoded protein: CASSENRRETQYF.

V gene TRBV5-1 combines with J gene TRBJ2-5; weak D call: TRBD1 (5 bases). Between the trimmed V and J ends, which lost 5 bases and 4 bases, there was a span of 9 bases. CDR3 length: 12 amino acids. In germline, CDR1 is SGHRS, CDR2 YFSETQ. For the CDR3, the DNA is TGCGCCAGCAGTTCTCAGGGAGAGACCCAGTACTTC. Translated, it gives CASSSQGETQYF.

The chain links TRBV30 to TRBJ2-7; 12 positions match TRBD2. Germline lookup yields CDR1 GTSNPN and CDR2 SVGIG (reference sequence). The CDR3 consists of 17 residues. V lost 2 bases to trimming and J lost 5 bases; unmatched junction nucleotides: 13. CDR3 sequence (DNA): TGTGCCTGGAGTTATGGTACTAGCGGGAGGCCGGGCGACGAGCAGTACTTC. Its protein is CAWSYGTSGRPGDEQYF.

The rearrangement uses TRBV30 and TRBJ2-1, with D possibly matching TRBD1 (6 bases). The CDR3 is made up of 14 amino acids. Germline V gene lookup returns CDR1 GTSNPN and CDR2 SVGIG (reference sequence). With 1 base removed from V and 6 bases from J, the gap between germline ends came to 13 bases. This CDR3 is CAWSEGHPGNEQFF. The CDR3 DNA is TGTGCCTGGAGTGAGGGACACCCGGGCAATGAGCAGTTCTTC.

The rearrangement uses TRBV9 and TRBJ2-5; 15 bases match TRBD2. The CDR3 consists of 16 residues. Germline V lookup: CDR1 SGDLS, CDR2 YYNGEE. V was pared by 0 bases and J by 4 bases, with 1 base of the junction left unmatched. CDR3 in DNA: TGTGCCAGCAGCGTAGTGGGACTAGCGGGAGGAGAGACCCAGTACTTC. This encodes CASSVVGLAGGETQYF.

The chain links TRBV2 to TRBJ1-1; unclear D gene. The V end lost 4 bases, the J end lost 6 bases, and 12 bases lay between the germline ends. The CDR3 consists of 13 residues. Germline V gives CDR1 SNHLY, CDR2 FYNNEI. CDR3 nucleotides: TGTGCCAGCAGTGTCCAGGCGAGGGCTGAAGCTTTCTTT. Its protein product is CASSVQARAEAFF.

The chain employs TRBV28 and TRBJ2-2; TRBD2 matches at 7 bases. From germline, CDR1 is MDHEN and CDR2 SYDVKM. With 8 bases clipped from V and 3 bases from J, the junction kept 6 bases outside the gene matches. The CDR3 is 14 amino acids. CDR3 nucleotides: TGTGCCAGCTGGGGGACTACCCACACCGGGGAGCTGTTTTTT. Translated: CASWGTTHTGELFF.

The chain carries TRBV7-9 and TRBJ1-2, with 7 positions matching TRBD1. Germline CDR1 reads SEHNR; CDR2 reads FQNEAQ (reference sequence). The CDR3 is 13 residues long. V was clipped by 5 bases and J by 6 bases; unmatched bases: 6. The CDR3 reads CASSRDRDDGYTF. The DNA of the CDR3 is TGTGCCAGCAGCCGAGACAGGGACGATGGCTACACCTTC.

The chain is built from TRBV11-1 and TRBJ2-3; 7 bases are shared with TRBD2. Germline lookup yields CDR1 SGHAT and CDR2 FQDESV (reference sequence). After removal of 1 base from V and 5 bases from J, the junction contained 0 bases not matched to a gene. The CDR3 is 13 residues long. The CDR3 loop is CASSLGTRDTQYF. CDR3 DNA: TGTGCCAGCAGCTTAGGGACTAGAGATACGCAGTATTTT. The full variable domain, with the rest looked up from reference TRBV11-1 and TRBJ2-3, is EAEVAQSPRYKITEKSQAVAFWCDPISGHATLYWYRQILGQGPELLVQFQDESVVDDSQLPKDRFSAERLKGVDSTLKIQPAELGDSAMYLCASSLGTRDTQYFGPGTRLTVL.

This clone is judged medium-sized. The rearrangement links TRBV18 to TRBJ1-1, with 7 bases aligning to TRBD1. Germline CDR1 KGHSH, CDR2 LQKENI. This CDR3 is 15 amino acids long. V shed 5 bases and J 1 base; nucleotides not matched to a gene: 7. The CDR3 here is CASSAPGQSNTEAFF. Written as DNA, the CDR3 is TGTGCCAGCTCAGCTCCGGGACAGTCGAACACTGAAGCTTTCTTT.

Comments on this clone: One end of the junction is discordant with germline, which a read error may explain. The chain is built from TRBV7-2 and TRBJ2-2; tentative D call: TRBD1 (6 bases). Germline V gives CDR1 SGHTA, CDR2 FQGNSA. This CDR3 contains 14 residues. The CDR3 sequence is CAGSLWKGAGELFF. The CDR3 DNA reads as TGTGCCGGCAGCTTATGGAAGGGGGCCGGGGAGCTGTTTTTT.

The chain links TRBV5-4 to TRBJ2-7; TRBD1 matches at 7 bases. CDR1 is SGHNT, CDR2 YYREEE, per germline (reference sequence). Trimming at V came to 2 bases and at J to 3 bases, leaving 2 bases not matched to a gene. The CDR3 is 13 amino acids. For the CDR3, the DNA is TGTGCCAGCAGCTTTGGGACAGACTACGAGCAGTACTTC. It translates to CASSFGTDYEQYF.

V is TRBV18 and J is TRBJ1-2, with 9 nucleotides matching TRBD1. The germline CDR1 and CDR2 sequences are KGHSH and LQKENI. J lost 6 bases, V lost 1 base, and 3 bases had no gene match. There are 14 residues in the CDR3. CDR3 residues: CASSPQGQGNGYTF. In DNA form, the CDR3 reads TGTGCCAGCTCACCACAGGGACAGGGTAATGGCTACACCTTC.

The chain uses TRBV3-1 (or the pseudogene TRBV3-2) and TRBJ1-1; 8 bases match TRBD1. The CDR3 has 13 residues. Trimming removed 3 bases from V and 5 bases from J; junction bases left unmatched: 2. Germline loops: CDR1 LGHDT, CDR2 YNNKEL (reference sequence). The CDR3 here is CASSQNRGTEAFF. The CDR3 DNA sequence: TGTGCCAGCAGCCAGAACAGGGGGACTGAAGCTTTCTTT.

V usage is TRBV12-3 or TRBV12-4 and J usage is TRBJ2-7; D is ambiguous. CDR3 length: 12 amino acids. Trimming stripped 0 bases from V and 9 bases from J, with 9 bases between. Here the CDR3 reads CASSLASSVQYF. DNA of the CDR3: TGTGCCAGCAGTTTAGCTAGCTCAGTGCAGTACTTC.

The chain uses TRBV13 and TRBJ2-7; 7 nucleotides line up with TRBD2. CDR3 length equals 15 residues. Trimming cost V 2 bases and J 5 bases; bases outside gene matches: 9. Germline CDR1 and CDR2: PRHDT and FYEKMQ (reference sequence). CDR3 loop: CASSLRGGSFHEQYF. CDR3 bases: TGTGCCAGCAGCTTAAGAGGCGGGAGTTTCCACGAGCAGTACTTC.

The gene calls are TRBV27 and TRBJ1-5; D is unresolved. Trimming took 5 bases from V and 9 from J, leaving 8 bases between them. The CDR3 contains 11 residues. Germline values: CDR1 MNHEY, CDR2 SMNVEV (reference sequence). CDR3 DNA: TGTGCCAGCAGTCGTACGGGGCCCCAGCATTTT. It translates to CASSRTGPQHF.

The rearrangement uses TRBV19 and TRBJ2-1; a weak D match, TRBD2 (6 bases). V was pared by 7 bases and J by 4 bases, with 14 bases between. CDR3 length equals 14 residues. Germline CDR1 LNHDA, CDR2 SQIVND (reference sequence). The CDR3: CASISGAGYNEQFF. The CDR3 nucleotides read TGTGCCAGTATTTCGGGAGCCGGGTACAATGAGCAGTTCTTC. The full variable domain, with the rest looked up from reference TRBV19 and TRBJ2-1, is DGGITQSPKYLFRKEGQNVTLSCEQNLNHDAMYWYRQDPGQGLRLIYYSQIVNDFQKGDIAEGYSVSREKKESFPLTVTSAQKNPTAFYLCASISGAGYNEQFFGPGTRLTVL.

V usage is TRBV7-2 and J usage is TRBJ2-5, with 12 bases matching TRBD2. Germline trimming cut 5 bases from V and 4 bases from J; bases unmatched to any gene: 5. Germline CDR1 reads SGHTA; CDR2 reads FQGNSA. CDR3 length: 15 amino acids. The CDR3 sequence: CASSPSGRELETQYF. In DNA form, the CDR3 reads TGTGCCAGCAGCCCTAGCGGGAGGGAATTAGAGACCCAGTACTTC.

This clone was recorded once. The rearrangement links TRBV7-8 to TRBJ1-5; 7 positions agree with TRBD1. The CDR3 is 14 amino acids. Germline V CDR1 and CDR2: SGHVS, FQNEAQ. Trimming took 4 bases from V and 5 from J; bases not matched to a gene: 5. CDR3 nucleotides: TGTGCCAGCAGCTGGGGGGACAGAGATCAGCCCCAGCATTTT. This codes for CASSWGDRDQPQHF.

This chain joins TRBV28 and TRBJ2-2; the match to TRBD2 covers 9 bases. The junction had 12 bases not matched to a gene; V was cut back by 7 bases and J by 6 bases. The CDR3 has 16 amino acids. The germline CDR1 and CDR2 sequences are MDHEN and SYDVKM. Written as DNA, the CDR3 is TGTGCCAGCATCGGGGCGGGAGGGGACCGTCCCGGGGAGCTGTTTTTT. Amino acids: CASIGAGGDRPGELFF.

DNA for the CDR3: TGTGCCAGCAGTGGAGGAGGAGAGGTTAACTATGGCTACACCTTC. The encoded protein is CASSGGGEVNYGYTF. The chain uses TRBV28 and TRBJ1-2, with D unclear. CDR3 length: 15 residues. Germline V lookup: CDR1 MDHEN, CDR2 SYDVKM. The V end was cut by 5 bases, the J end by 1 base, with 14 bases between.

The J gene is TRBJ1-4, the V gene TRBV5-1, with D possibly matching TRBD1 (6 bases). This CDR3 region has 16 residues. Germline V CDR1 and CDR2: SGHRS, YFSETQ. Trimming removed 2 bases at V and 7 bases at J, with 18 bases between. This chain's CDR3 is CASSLRPGAVGEKLFF. DNA for the CDR3: TGCGCCAGCAGCTTAAGGCCAGGGGCGGTCGGTGAAAAACTGTTTTTT.